These 24 T cell receptor beta chains share one sample of origin, sequenced in a study of blood T cell repertoires in COVID-19. The protocol was immunoSEQ multiplex PCR, while the TCRdb copy is restricted to in-frame clones and leaves out a portion. The data contain 88,000 or so clones, approximately 84% of them singletons. Sequences were obtained from peripheral blood. The source of these receptors is a man between 60 and 75 years old with acute or convalescent COVID-19.

The chain is built from TRBV3-1 (or the pseudogene TRBV3-2) and TRBJ2-7; 7 bases agree with TRBD1. After removal of 1 base from V and 6 bases from J, the junction contained 9 bases not matched to a gene. The CDR3 length is 15 residues. Germline CDR1 is LGHDT and CDR2 is YNNKEL (reference sequence). The CDR3 nucleotides read TGTGCCAGCAGCCAAGGGGGTGACAGGGCATTCGAGCAGTACTTC. As protein: CASSQGGDRAFEQYF.

V usage is TRBV3-1 (or the pseudogene TRBV3-2) and J usage is TRBJ2-1; TRBD2 matches at 8 bases. The germline CDR1 and CDR2 sequences are LGHDT and YNNKEL (reference sequence). This CDR3 contains 18 residues. V lost 4 bases and J lost 2; bases outside the gene matches: 13. In DNA form, the CDR3 reads TGTGCCAGCAGCCCTGACCGTCATAGCGGGGCGACCTACAATGAGCAGTTCTTC. It specifies CASSPDRHSGATYNEQFF.

The rearrangement uses TRBV6-4 and TRBJ2-1; TRBD1 aligns across 11 bases. V dropped 6 bases and J dropped 6; count of bases not matched to a gene: 13. CDR1 is MRHNA and CDR2 is SNTAGT in the germline V gene. This CDR3 has 17 amino acids. The CDR3 is CASSTFGQGASGNEQFF. The CDR3 coding sequence is TGTGCCAGCAGCACGTTTGGACAGGGGGCTTCCGGCAATGAGCAGTTCTTC.

This chain links TRBV5-1 with TRBJ2-3, with 14 bases lining up with TRBD2. Germline V CDR1 and CDR2: SGHRS, YFSETQ. The V gene end was trimmed by 1 base and the J gene end by 4 bases; junction bases not matched to a gene: 5. CDR3 length: 17 amino acids. This chain's CDR3 is CASSLRGLAGASDTQYF. CDR3 sequence (DNA): TGCGCCAGCAGCTTGAGGGGACTAGCGGGAGCCTCAGATACGCAGTATTTT.

CDR3 residues: CASNEPGIYEKLFF. The DNA of the CDR3 is TGTGCCAGCAACGAACCGGGGATTTATGAAAAACTGTTTTTT. J is TRBJ1-4 and V is TRBV7-9; D remains ambiguous. CDR3 length: 14 amino acids. The germline V and J ends were trimmed by 7 bases and 6 bases, with 15 bases remaining between them. Germline V CDR1 and CDR2: SEHNR, FQNEAQ (reference sequence).

The chain employs TRBV25-1 and TRBJ1-1; D is unresolved. The CDR3 is 13 amino acids. Trimming took off 1 base at V and 10 bases at J, with 13 bases between the two ends. Germline CDR1 is MGHDK and CDR2 is SYGVNS. CDR3 sequence reads: CASSESLGRAAFF. CDR3 bases: TGTGCCAGCAGTGAATCGCTAGGCCGCGCAGCTTTCTTT.

V and J are TRBV18 and TRBJ1-1, with 8 bases matching TRBD1. The CDR3 spans 15 residues. From germline, CDR1 is KGHSH and CDR2 LQKENI. Unmatched junction bases numbered 12, after V lost 6 bases and J lost 6 bases. Written as DNA, the CDR3 is TGTGCCAGCTCGACAAAAGACAGGGGAGTGGCTGAAGCTTTCTTT. It specifies CASSTKDRGVAEAFF.

This clone was seen once. The rearrangement links TRBV5-4 to TRBJ1-1; a weak D match, TRBD1 (6 bases). V lost 5 bases to trimming and J lost 0 bases, with 17 bases between them. Germline assignment: CDR1 SGHNT and CDR2 YYREEE (reference sequence). The CDR3 extends over 16 amino acids. Here the CDR3 DNA reads TGTGCCAGCAGGAAAGGGGGTGTTAGTTTGAACACTGAAGCTTTCTTT. Protein: CASRKGGVSLNTEAFF.

This clone was observed a single time. The chain carries TRBV12-5 and TRBJ2-1, with TRBD1 matching over 9 bases. CDR1 is LGHNT and CDR2 is FRNRAP in the germline V gene. The CDR3 has 13 amino acids. J gave up 8 bases and V 2 bases, and 1 base lay outside the gene matches. In DNA, the CDR3 is TGTGCTAGTGGTTTGACAGGGGGCTATGAGCAGTTCTTC. Translating it yields CASGLTGGYEQFF.

V is TRBV5-1 and J is TRBJ2-3; D may be TRBD2 (6 bases). Trimming took 3 bases from V and 1 from J, leaving 15 bases between them. The CDR3 covers 16 residues. CDR1 is SGHRS and CDR2 is YFSETQ in the germline V gene. The CDR3 loop reads CASSSALGRRTDTQYF. The CDR3 bases are TGCGCCAGCAGCTCCGCACTCGGGAGACGCACAGATACGCAGTATTTT.

The chain has TRBV10-1 and TRBJ2-3; D is unresolved. Trimming pared 6 bases from V and 0 bases from J, leaving 13 bases between. The CDR3 spans 15 residues. CDR1 is WNHNN, CDR2 SYGVQD, per germline (reference sequence). This chain's CDR3 is CASRRGESSTDTQYF. The CDR3, as DNA: TGCGCCAGCAGGAGAGGCGAGTCTAGCACAGATACGCAGTATTTT.

Concerning this clone itself: One junction end disagrees with the germline gene, perhaps due to a read error. This chain uses TRBV7-7 with TRBJ2-3; 13 nucleotides align to TRBD2. This CDR3 contains 19 residues. CDR1 and CDR2 from the germline V gene are SSHAT and FNYEAQ (reference sequence). CDR3 loop: CASSPWGGLAGESTDTQYF. DNA of the CDR3: TGTGCTAGCAGCCCATGGGGCGGACTAGCGGGGGAAAGCACAGATACGCAGTATTTT.

The chain carries TRBV5-6 and TRBJ1-2; 9 nucleotides agree with TRBD1. Germline CDR1 reads SGHDT; CDR2 reads YYEEEE. The CDR3 length is 16 residues. V trimming: 7 bases; J trimming: 1 base; junction bases outside the gene matches: 11. DNA of the CDR3: TGTGCCAGCGTGCGCGTGGGACAGGGCTATAACTATGGCTACACCTTC. This translates into CASVRVGQGYNYGYTF.

This clone has a handful of counts. The J gene is TRBJ2-7, the V gene TRBV9, with 9 nucleotides matching TRBD2. V lost 0 bases, J lost 6 bases, and 10 bases stayed unmatched. Germline V CDR1 and CDR2: SGDLS, YYNGEE. The CDR3 runs 16 residues. CDR3 nucleotides: TGTGCCAGCAGCGTAGTTCCAAGCGGGAGGCTCCGCGAGCAGTACTTC. Amino acids: CASSVVPSGRLREQYF.

This clone was found once. The chain couples TRBV18 to TRBJ1-3; D gene uncertain. V shed 3 bases and J shed 0 bases, with 3 bases lying between them. The germline CDR1 and CDR2 sequences are KGHSH and LQKENI. The CDR3 is 13 residues long. CDR3 amino acids: CASSPNSGNTIYF. The DNA for the CDR3 is TGTGCCAGCTCACCCAACTCTGGAAACACCATATATTTT.

This clone was picked up a small number of times. The chain uses TRBV10-1 and TRBJ2-5, with D possibly matching TRBD2 (5 bases). Between the trimmed V and J ends, which lost 3 bases and 1 base, there was a span of 12 bases. The CDR3 is 15 amino acids. Per germline, CDR1 WNHNN and CDR2 SYGVQD (reference sequence). The CDR3 DNA follows: TGCGCCAGCAGTGACCAGACTATGGGCCAAGAGACCCAGTACTTC. Translated, it gives CASSDQTMGQETQYF.

V and J are TRBV11-2 and TRBJ2-1; tentatively, D is TRBD2 (5 bases). From germline, CDR1 is SGHAT and CDR2 FQNNGV. The CDR3 sequence is 16 residues long. V lost 4 bases and J 5 bases, leaving 18 bases between the germline ends. This chain's CDR3 is CASSSTTAAYDNEQFF. DNA of the CDR3: TGTGCCAGCAGCTCAACCACAGCGGCCTACGACAATGAGCAGTTCTTC. Full variable domain (rest looked up from reference TRBV11-2 and TRBJ2-1): EAGVAQSPRYKIIEKRQSVAFWCNPISGHATLYWYQQILGQGPKLLIQFQNNGVVDDSQLPKDRFSAERLKGVDSTLKIQPAKLEDSAVYLCASSSTTAAYDNEQFFGPGTRLTVL.

The rearrangement uses TRBV18 and TRBJ1-5, with 7 positions matching TRBD1. The germline V gene encodes CDR1 KGHSH and CDR2 LQKENI. This CDR3 spans 14 amino acids. J gave up 7 bases and V 4 bases, and 7 bases lay outside the gene matches. CDR3 region: CASSRETGIQPQHF. The CDR3 coding sequence is TGTGCCAGCTCACGCGAGACAGGGATACAGCCCCAGCATTTT.

The V call is TRBV10-3, the J call TRBJ1-1; D gene unclear. CDR3 length: 12 amino acids. The ends were cut back, 5 bases at V and 0 bases at J, with 4 bases in the middle. The germline gives CDR1 ENHRY, CDR2 SYGVKD. CDR3 nucleotides: TGTGCCATCAGTCAGGTGAACACTGAAGCTTTCTTT. Protein: CAISQVNTEAFF.

The rearrangement uses TRBV27 and TRBJ2-7, with 16 positions matching TRBD2. The CDR3 loop spans 18 amino acids. The V gene's germline CDR1 is MNHEY and CDR2 SMNVEV (reference sequence). J gave up 0 bases and V 1 base, and 3 bases lay outside the gene matches. CDR3 sequence reads: CASSLWGLAGGSSYEQYF. In DNA, the CDR3 is TGTGCCAGCAGTTTATGGGGACTAGCGGGAGGGAGCTCCTACGAGCAGTACTTC.

The chain uses TRBV3-1 (or the pseudogene TRBV3-2) and TRBJ1-1, with 8 positions matching TRBD1. V trimming: 4 bases; J trimming: 0 bases; junction bases outside the gene matches: 13. This CDR3 is 18 amino acids long. Germline V gene lookup returns CDR1 LGHDT and CDR2 YNNKEL (reference sequence). CDR3 sequence reads: CASSPRQGHLFMNTEAFF. As DNA, the CDR3 is TGTGCCAGCAGCCCCCGACAGGGGCACCTATTCATGAACACTGAAGCTTTCTTT.

The rearrangement joins TRBV19 to TRBJ2-3, with D unclear. The CDR3 covers 18 residues. Germline V gene lookup returns CDR1 LNHDA and CDR2 SQIVND (reference sequence). V lost 0 bases and J lost 2, with 18 bases in between. DNA for the CDR3: TGTGCCAGTAGTATAGACCCCCGTAGTGGTCGTATCACAGATACGCAGTATTTT. Protein: CASSIDPRSGRITDTQYF.

The gene calls are TRBV28 and TRBJ1-2; D gene uncertain. The V end lost 6 bases, the J end lost 6 bases, and 14 bases lay between the germline ends. The CDR3 loop spans 13 amino acids. Germline CDR1 is MDHEN and CDR2 is SYDVKM. DNA of the CDR3: TGTGCCAGCAGACCGACGGGGAGGGATGGCTACACCTTC. It is translated as CASRPTGRDGYTF.

V and J are TRBV5-1 and TRBJ2-7; 16 nucleotides match TRBD2. The germline V gene encodes CDR1 SGHRS and CDR2 YFSETQ. This CDR3 has 17 residues. The ends lost 4 bases at V and 6 bases at J; junction bases unmatched: 10. CDR3 sequence (DNA): TGCGCCAGCAGCAAGGGACTAGCGGGAGGGCACAGGGTCGAGCAGTACTTC. Residues: CASSKGLAGGHRVEQYF.